The 29 T cell receptor beta chains given below trace back to one sample, sequenced in a study of OX40 agonist ivuxolimab in advanced cancers. TCRdb's copy holds only in-frame clones and misses some; the assay was immunoSEQ multiplex PCR. The sample lists about 45,000 clones; 82% were seen once. Sequenced material: CD4+ or CD8+ T cells sorted from blood, taken in a trial of the OX40 agonist ivuxolimab. These receptors came from an adult with an advanced solid tumor such as melanoma, head and neck, liver or kidney cancer.

This chain joins TRBV19 and TRBJ2-5; 9 bases match TRBD1. The CDR3 extends over 13 amino acids. The germline gives CDR1 LNHDA, CDR2 SQIVND (reference sequence). Trimming at V came to 4 bases and at J to 5 bases, leaving 2 bases not matched to a gene. The chain's CDR3 is CASSRDRGETQYF. CDR3 bases: TGTGCCAGTAGTAGAGACAGGGGGGAGACCCAGTACTTC.

The chain is built from TRBV7-9 and TRBJ1-1; possible D gene TRBD1, 5 bases. Trimming shortened V by 3 bases and J by 8 bases, and 16 bases separated the two germline ends. This CDR3 is 14 amino acids long. Per germline, CDR1 SEHNR and CDR2 FQNEAQ (reference sequence). In DNA, the CDR3 is TGTGCCAGCAGCTTTGAGGCCTCCCGGGGCGAAGCTTTCTTT. Its translation is CASSFEASRGEAFF.

This chain uses TRBV7-2 with TRBJ1-4, with unresolved D. This CDR3 region has 15 residues. Germline V gene lookup returns CDR1 SGHTA and CDR2 FQGNSA. The V and J ends lost 5 bases and 8 bases respectively, with 18 bases between them. As DNA, the CDR3 is TGTGCCAGCAGCCTCCTAGCGGGCACGGTCGAAAAACTGTTTTTT. It codes for CASSLLAGTVEKLFF. Looking up the rest from reference TRBV7-2 and TRBJ1-4 gives the full variable domain: GAGVSQSPSNKVTEKGKDVELRCDPISGHTALYWYRQSLGQGLEFLIYFQGNSAPDKSGLPSDRFSAERTGGSVSTLTIQRTQQEDSAVYLCASSLLAGTVEKLFFGSGTQLSVL.

The chain links TRBV5-1 to TRBJ1-1, with D perhaps TRBD1 (5 bases). Trimming left V 1 base short and J 5 bases short, with 12 bases between. The CDR3 has 14 residues. Germline CDR1 is SGHRS and CDR2 is YFSETQ. This CDR3 reads CASSLSGLGTEAFF. The CDR3 bases are TGCGCCAGCAGCTTGTCAGGGCTGGGGACTGAAGCTTTCTTT.

The chain carries TRBV27 and TRBJ2-5; 8 bases match TRBD2. The CDR3 extends over 15 amino acids. Germline V gives CDR1 MNHEY, CDR2 SMNVEV (reference sequence). V was clipped by 5 bases and J by 5 bases; unmatched bases: 10. For the CDR3, the DNA is TGTGCCAGCAGTCCACGACTAGCGATGGGGGAGACCCAGTACTTC. It translates to CASSPRLAMGETQYF.

This chain's CDR3 is CASSGGSSARGETQYF. CDR3 bases: TGTGCCAGCAGTGGGGGGTCTAGCGCCCGTGGGGAGACCCAGTACTTC. The V gene is TRBV2, the J gene TRBJ2-5, with D possibly matching TRBD2 (6 bases). V lost 4 bases, J lost 5 bases, and 20 bases lay in between. Germline V CDR1 and CDR2: SNHLY, FYNNEI. The CDR3 runs 16 residues.

This clone came up once. The V and J genes are TRBV10-1 and TRBJ2-3, with 7 bases fitting TRBD2. This CDR3 is 15 amino acids long. J lost 2 bases, V lost 7 bases, and 9 bases had no gene match. CDR1 is WNHNN and CDR2 is SYGVQD in the germline V gene (reference sequence). Here the CDR3 DNA reads TGCGCCAGCAATAGGCTAGCGGAAATCACAGATACGCAGTATTTT. It encodes CASNRLAEITDTQYF.

Here the CDR3 reads CASSTRTRGDTEAFF. The CDR3, as DNA: TGTGCCAGCAGTACCCGGACGAGGGGGGACACTGAAGCTTTCTTT. The V call is TRBV27, the J call TRBJ1-1; maybe TRBD1 (6 bases). This CDR3 comprises 15 residues. CDR1 and CDR2 (germline): MNHEY, SMNVEV (reference sequence). Trimming pared 5 bases from V and 3 bases from J, leaving 16 bases between.

The rearrangement joins TRBV27 to TRBJ2-7, with a weak D call TRBD2 (5 bases). This CDR3 spans 16 amino acids. CDR1 MNHEY and CDR2 SMNVEV come from the germline V gene (reference sequence). V was clipped by 5 bases and J by 4 bases, with 21 bases between them. DNA for the CDR3: TGTGCCAGCAGTCCGCCTACCCGACTATTAAGGTACGAGCAGTACTTC. Translating it yields CASSPPTRLLRYEQYF.

This sequence joins TRBV28 and TRBJ2-1; the D is unclear. V shed 5 bases and J shed 1 base, with 9 bases lying between them. The germline CDR1 and CDR2 sequences are MDHEN and SYDVKM. This CDR3 is 14 amino acids long. The CDR3, as DNA: TGTGCCAGCAGTCCCTTGCGATCCTACAATGAGCAGTTCTTC. Amino acids: CASSPLRSYNEQFF.

The chain carries TRBV20-1 and TRBJ2-7; TRBD1 might be the D (5 bases). Looked up from germline, CDR1 is DFQATT and CDR2 is SNEGSKA (reference sequence). The CDR3 is 11 residues long. Deletions cut 6 bases from V and 3 bases from J, with 9 bases between. The CDR3 loop is CSAGRIYEQYF. The CDR3 DNA sequence: TGCAGTGCGGGGCGAATCTACGAGCAGTACTTC.

The chain employs TRBV15 and TRBJ2-7; D is unclear. The CDR3 has 13 residues. In germline, CDR1 is LNHNV, CDR2 YYDKDF (reference sequence). V dropped 0 bases and J dropped 4 bases, with 7 bases sitting between them. In DNA, the CDR3 is TGTGCCACCAGCAGAGAAGTGGGGTACGAGCAGTACTTC. Amino acids: CATSREVGYEQYF.

This clone is a singleton in its sample. The chain links TRBV4-1 to TRBJ2-2; 11 nucleotides agree with TRBD1. This CDR3 comprises 17 residues. Per germline, CDR1 MGHRA and CDR2 YSYEKL. V was clipped by 5 bases and J by 6 bases; unmatched bases: 11. CDR3 DNA sequence: TGCGCCAGCAGCACGGACAGGGGGCGGTTAGTGGCCGGGGAGCTGTTTTTT. Translated, it gives CASSTDRGRLVAGELFF.

V is TRBV6-5 and J is TRBJ2-3; D unclear. The ends were cut back, 5 bases at V and 10 bases at J, with 13 bases in the middle. From germline, CDR1 is MNHEY and CDR2 SVGAGI. This CDR3 spans 12 amino acids. CDR3 in DNA: TGTGCCAGCAGTCCTCGACCAGGTGCGCAGTATTTT. Protein: CASSPRPGAQYF.

The rearrangement uses TRBV19 and TRBJ2-7; TRBD1 is a possible D gene (7 bases). Trimming took off 4 bases at V and 3 bases at J, with 22 bases between the two ends. This CDR3 is 17 amino acids long. CDR1 is LNHDA and CDR2 is SQIVND in the germline V gene (reference sequence). The CDR3 nucleotides read TGTGCCAGTAGTAAATCTCTCGTGCAGGGGGGTTACTACGAGCAGTACTTC. Its protein product is CASSKSLVQGGYYEQYF. Full variable domain (outside the CDR3, taken from reference TRBV19 and TRBJ2-7): DGGITQSPKYLFRKEGQNVTLSCEQNLNHDAMYWYRQDPGQGLRLIYYSQIVNDFQKGDIAEGYSVSREKKESFPLTVTSAQKNPTAFYLCASSKSLVQGGYYEQYFGPGTRLTVT.

In its sample, this clone was seen once. The CDR3, as DNA: TGTGCCAGCAGTGTGGACACTCCCTACGAGCAGTACTTC. Its protein product is CASSVDTPYEQYF. V is TRBV2 and J is TRBJ2-7; a possible D gene is TRBD1 (5 bases). Trimming took 4 bases from V and 2 from J, leaving 9 bases between them. The CDR3 extends over 13 amino acids. Germline CDR1 SNHLY, CDR2 FYNNEI.

Notes on this clone: Germline and junction disagree at one end, which may indicate a read error. This chain links TRBV7-7 with TRBJ2-3; 11 bases are shared with TRBD2. Germline-derived CDR1 and CDR2 are SSHAT and FNYEAQ (reference sequence). The CDR3 sequence is 16 residues long. CDR3 in amino acids: CASSLALAGVGNTQYF. The DNA for the CDR3 is TGTGCTAGCAGCTTAGCACTAGCGGGAGTAGGAAATACGCAGTATTTT. Complete variable domain (other parts from reference TRBV7-7 and TRBJ2-3): GAGVSQSPRYKVTKRGQDVTLRCDPISSHATLYWYQQALGQGPEFLTYFNYEAQPDKSGLPSDRFSAERPEGSISTLTIQRTEQRDSAMYRCASSLALAGVGNTQYFGPGTRLTVL.

Of note for this clone: This specimen includes other DNA sequences encoding the same CDR3. This rearrangement joins TRBV5-4 to TRBJ2-2; D gene ambiguous. The CDR3 is made up of 13 amino acids. V lost 0 bases and J 5 bases, leaving 5 bases between the germline ends. Germline loops: CDR1 SGHNT, CDR2 YYREEE (reference sequence). CDR3 loop: CASSLGGTGELFF. CDR3 nucleotides: TGTGCCAGCAGCTTGGGAGGAACCGGGGAGCTGTTTTTT.

Only a few counts were recorded for this clone. The junction departs from the called germline gene at one end, perhaps through a read error. This chain joins TRBV29-1 and TRBJ1-1; 7 bases map to TRBD1. Germline CDR1 SQVTM, CDR2 ANQGSEA. The CDR3 runs to 10 residues. The CDR3 loop reads CSSFRDRPHF. DNA for the CDR3: TGCAGCAGCTTTCGGGACAGACCGCATTTT.

V gene TRBV19 combines with J gene TRBJ2-7; either TRBD1 or TRBD2 may supply D (5 bases each). The V and J ends lost 4 bases and 7 bases respectively, with 20 bases between them. This CDR3 has 15 residues. The germline V gene has CDR1 LNHDA and CDR2 SQIVND (reference sequence). The DNA of the CDR3 is TGTGCCAGTAGTAATTCCCGGGGCGCATTTGGGGAGCAGTACTTC. Translation: CASSNSRGAFGEQYF.

The chain carries TRBV29-1 and TRBJ1-6, with TRBD1 matching over 7 bases. Germline assignment: CDR1 SQVTM and CDR2 ANQGSEA. J gave up 5 bases and V 4 bases, and 2 bases lay outside the gene matches. There are 13 residues in the CDR3. The DNA of the CDR3 is TGCAGCGTTGGGGACAGCAATAATTCACCCCTCCACTTT. It encodes CSVGDSNNSPLHF. Using reference TRBV29-1 and TRBJ1-6 for the parts outside the CDR3, the full variable domain is SAVISQKPSRDICQRGTSLTIQCQVDSQVTMMFWYRQQPGQSLTLIATANQGSEATYESGFVIDKFPISRPNLTFSTLTVSNMSPEDSSIYLCSVGDSNNSPLHFGNGTRLTVT.

The genes are TRBV6-5 and TRBJ2-7, with a possible D match to TRBD2 (5 bases). Trimming took off 6 bases at V and 2 bases at J, with 11 bases between the two ends. The germline V gene has CDR1 MNHEY and CDR2 SVGAGI. This CDR3 comprises 13 residues. CDR3 in DNA: TGTGCCAGCAGCCCCCGGGGAGCCTACGAGCAGTACTTC. Its translation is CASSPRGAYEQYF.

The chain links TRBV7-9 to TRBJ1-5, with D possibly TRBD1 on 5 matching bases. Trimming pared 5 bases from V and 3 bases from J, leaving 17 bases between. The germline V gene has CDR1 SEHNR and CDR2 FQNEAQ (reference sequence). The length of the CDR3 is 16 residues. The CDR3 DNA sequence: TGTGCCAGCAGCGACCCCCCAGGGCTAAACAATCAGCCCCAGCATTTT. It yields the protein CASSDPPGLNNQPQHF.

The chain is built from TRBV20-1 and TRBJ2-1; D gene uncertain. The CDR3 has 10 residues. Per germline, CDR1 DFQATT and CDR2 SNEGSKA (reference sequence). V was cut by 2 bases and J by 9 bases, with 5 bases left in between. CDR3 bases: TGCAGTGCTAGACTGGGTGAGCAGTTCTTC. Translated, it gives CSARLGEQFF.

V and J are TRBV7-8 and TRBJ2-1; D might be TRBD2 (5 bases). V was cut by 4 bases and J by 7 bases, with 17 bases left in between. The CDR3 spans 15 residues. The germline CDR1 and CDR2 sequences are SGHVS and FQNEAQ. The CDR3 spells CASSSPALGENEQFF. The CDR3 region has the DNA TGTGCCAGCAGCTCCCCCGCGTTGGGAGAAAATGAGCAGTTCTTC.

The chain carries TRBV7-2 and TRBJ2-4, with 9 bases matching TRBD1. This CDR3 is built from 15 residues. CDR1 is SGHTA and CDR2 is FQGNSA in the germline V gene. Trimming removed 4 bases from V and 4 bases from J; junction bases left unmatched: 5. The CDR3 region is CASSSTGGWKNIQYF. The CDR3 DNA follows: TGTGCCAGCAGCTCGACAGGGGGGTGGAAAAACATTCAGTACTTC.

Written as DNA, the CDR3 is TGTGCCAGCAGCCGCTTTGGGGATGAAAAACTGTTTTTT. Translating gives CASSRFGDEKLFF. The chain joins TRBV5-8 to TRBJ1-4; D is unresolved. Trimming pared 4 bases from V and 6 bases from J, leaving 10 bases between. Germline-derived CDR1 and CDR2 are SGHTS and YDEGEE. This CDR3 region has 13 residues.

The chain uses TRBV4-2 and TRBJ2-2; D is ambiguous. Trimming left V 0 bases short and J 7 bases short, with 6 bases between. This CDR3 is built from 13 residues. Germline V gene lookup returns CDR1 LGHNA and CDR2 YNFKEQ. The CDR3 DNA is TGTGCCAGCAGCCAAGATATGGACGGGGAGCTGTTTTTT. Amino acids: CASSQDMDGELFF.

This chain connects TRBV30 to TRBJ2-3, with TRBD2 as a possible D gene (5 bases). Germline V gene data show CDR1 as GTSNPN and CDR2 as SVGIG (reference sequence). CDR3 length: 14 residues. The germline V and J ends were trimmed by 2 bases and 0 bases, with 9 bases remaining between them. CDR3 coding DNA: TGTGCCTGGAGTCTGGGAGCTAGCACAGATACGCAGTATTTT. Protein: CAWSLGASTDTQYF.